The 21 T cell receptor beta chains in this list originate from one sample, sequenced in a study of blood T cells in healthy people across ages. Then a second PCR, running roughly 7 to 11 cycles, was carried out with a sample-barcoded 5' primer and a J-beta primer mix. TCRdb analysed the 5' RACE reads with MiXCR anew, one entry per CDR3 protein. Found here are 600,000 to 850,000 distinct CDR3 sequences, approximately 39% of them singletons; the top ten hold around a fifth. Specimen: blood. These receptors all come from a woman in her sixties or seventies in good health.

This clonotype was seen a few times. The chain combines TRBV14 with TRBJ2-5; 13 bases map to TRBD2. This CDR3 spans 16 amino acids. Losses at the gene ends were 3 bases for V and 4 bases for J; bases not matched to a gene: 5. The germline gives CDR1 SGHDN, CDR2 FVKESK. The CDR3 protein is CASSQGGLAGVETQYF. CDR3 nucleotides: TGTGCCAGCAGCCAGGGTGGACTAGCGGGAGTAGAGACCCAGTACTTC.

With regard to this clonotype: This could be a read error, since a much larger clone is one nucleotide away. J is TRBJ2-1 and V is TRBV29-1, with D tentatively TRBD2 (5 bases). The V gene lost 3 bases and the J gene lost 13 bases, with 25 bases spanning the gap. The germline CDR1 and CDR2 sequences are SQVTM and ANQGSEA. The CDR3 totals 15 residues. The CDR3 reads CSVEGPGSIGETQFF. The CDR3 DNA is TGCAGCGTTGAGGGTCCGGGGTCCATAGGAGAGACCCAGTTCTTC.

The CDR3 DNA is TGTGCCAGCAGCTCCACCGATTTTGAGCCCCAGCATTTT. This sequence encodes CASSSTDFEPQHF. This rearrangement joins TRBV7-2 to TRBJ1-5; the D is unclear. This CDR3 is 13 amino acids long. Germline assignment: CDR1 SGHTA and CDR2 FQGNSA. Trimming removed 4 bases from V and 8 bases from J, with 12 bases in between. Variable domain in full (rest from reference TRBV7-2 and TRBJ1-5): GAGVSQSPSNKVTEKGKDVELRCDPISGHTALYWYRQSLGQGLEFLIYFQGNSAPDKSGLPSDRFSAERTGGSVSTLTIQRTQQEDSAVYLCASSSTDFEPQHFGDGTRLSIL.

The CDR3 DNA reads TGTGCCACCAGTGATAACCGCGCGGGAAGGTTGATCGGGTACTTC. Translated, it gives CATSDNRAGRLIGYF. This chain joins TRBV24-1 and TRBJ2-7, with a possible D match to TRBD2 (6 bases). Germline CDR1 KGHDR, CDR2 SFDVKD. The CDR3 covers 15 residues. The V and J ends lost 3 bases and 12 bases respectively, with 23 bases between them.

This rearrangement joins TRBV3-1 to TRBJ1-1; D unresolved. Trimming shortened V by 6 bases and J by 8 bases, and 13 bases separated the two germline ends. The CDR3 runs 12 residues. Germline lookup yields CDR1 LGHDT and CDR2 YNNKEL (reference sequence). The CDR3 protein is CASSPRAGEAFF. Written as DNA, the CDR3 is TGTGCCAGCAGTCCGAGAGCGGGGGAAGCTTTCTTT.

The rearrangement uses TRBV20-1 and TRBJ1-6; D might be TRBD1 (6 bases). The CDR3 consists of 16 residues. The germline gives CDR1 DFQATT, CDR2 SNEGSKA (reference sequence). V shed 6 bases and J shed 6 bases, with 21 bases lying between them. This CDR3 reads CSAPLRDRSLNSPLHF. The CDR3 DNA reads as TGCAGTGCCCCCCTGAGAGACAGGTCCCTTAATTCACCCCTCCACTTT.

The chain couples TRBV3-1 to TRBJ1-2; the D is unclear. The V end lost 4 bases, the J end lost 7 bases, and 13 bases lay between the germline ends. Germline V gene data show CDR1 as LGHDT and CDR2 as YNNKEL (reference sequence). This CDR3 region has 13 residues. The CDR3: CASSPTPQAGYTF. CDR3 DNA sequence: TGTGCCAGCAGCCCAACCCCCCAGGCTGGCTACACCTTC.

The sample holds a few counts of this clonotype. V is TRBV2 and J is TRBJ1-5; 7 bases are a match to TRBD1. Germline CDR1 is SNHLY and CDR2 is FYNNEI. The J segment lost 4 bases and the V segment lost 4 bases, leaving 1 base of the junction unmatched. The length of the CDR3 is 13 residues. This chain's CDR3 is CASSGRGNQPQHF. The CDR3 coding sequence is TGTGCCAGCAGTGGCAGGGGGAATCAGCCCCAGCATTTT.

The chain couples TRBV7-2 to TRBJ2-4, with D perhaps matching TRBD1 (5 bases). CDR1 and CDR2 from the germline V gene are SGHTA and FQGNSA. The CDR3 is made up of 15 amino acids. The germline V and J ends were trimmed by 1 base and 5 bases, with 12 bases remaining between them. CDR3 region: CASSLGTGPENIQYF. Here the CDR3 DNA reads TGTGCCAGCAGCTTAGGTACAGGACCCGAAAACATTCAGTACTTC.

DNA of the CDR3: TGTGCCAGCAGTTACCGTGGCGGGACAGGTAGAAACGAGCAGTACTTC. Translated, it gives CASSYRGGTGRNEQYF. This chain links TRBV6-5 with TRBJ2-7; 8 nucleotides match TRBD1. Germline V gives CDR1 MNHEY, CDR2 SVGAGI. This CDR3 contains 16 residues. Trimming took 2 bases from V and 5 from J; bases not matched to a gene: 11.

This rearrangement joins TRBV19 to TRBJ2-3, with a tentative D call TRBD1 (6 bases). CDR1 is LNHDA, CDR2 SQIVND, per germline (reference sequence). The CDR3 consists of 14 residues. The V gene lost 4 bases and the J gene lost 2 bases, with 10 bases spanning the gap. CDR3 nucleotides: TGTGCCAGTAGTAACGGACAGAACACAGATACGCAGTATTTT. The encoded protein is CASSNGQNTDTQYF.

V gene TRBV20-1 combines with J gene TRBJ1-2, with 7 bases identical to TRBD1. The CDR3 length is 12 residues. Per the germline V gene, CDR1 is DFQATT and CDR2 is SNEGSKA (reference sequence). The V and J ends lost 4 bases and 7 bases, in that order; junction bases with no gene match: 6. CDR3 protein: CSATGTELGYTF. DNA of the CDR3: TGCAGTGCTACCGGGACAGAGCTTGGCTACACCTTC.

The CDR3 is CASSLPGTGSVCEQYF. CDR3 DNA sequence: TGTGCCAGCAGTTTACCCGGGACAGGGTCCGTCTGCGAGCAGTACTTC. The genes are TRBV28 and TRBJ2-5; 9 bases fit TRBD1. The last part of the DNA fits TRBJ2-7 better; the J call may be wrong. CDR1 MDHEN and CDR2 SYDVKM come from the germline V gene. The CDR3 is made up of 16 amino acids.

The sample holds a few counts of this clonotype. CDR3: CSAREDRGRDEQFF. The CDR3 nucleotides are TGCAGTGCTAGAGAGGACAGGGGTAGGGATGAGCAGTTCTTC. This chain links TRBV20-1 with TRBJ2-1; 9 bases agree with TRBD1. The CDR3 runs 14 residues. The trim removed 0 bases at V and 8 bases at J, leaving 5 bases unmatched. Germline lookup yields CDR1 DFQATT and CDR2 SNEGSKA (reference sequence).

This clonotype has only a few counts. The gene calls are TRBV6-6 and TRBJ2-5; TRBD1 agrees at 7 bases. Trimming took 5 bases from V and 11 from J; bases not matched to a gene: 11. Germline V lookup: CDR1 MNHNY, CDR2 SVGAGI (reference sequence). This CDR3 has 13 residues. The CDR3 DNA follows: TGTGCCAGCAGTACAGGACAGGCTGGGGCGCAGTACTTC. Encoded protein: CASSTGQAGAQYF.

This CDR3 reads CASIVREALYEQYF. The CDR3 nucleotides read TGTGCCAGCATCGTGCGGGAGGCCCTCTACGAGCAGTACTTC. The V gene is TRBV6-1, the J gene TRBJ2-7; 8 bases agree with TRBD2. The V segment lost 7 bases and the J segment 3 bases; nucleotides outside the gene matches: 8. Germline CDR1 and CDR2: MNHNS and SASEGT. This CDR3 spans 14 amino acids.

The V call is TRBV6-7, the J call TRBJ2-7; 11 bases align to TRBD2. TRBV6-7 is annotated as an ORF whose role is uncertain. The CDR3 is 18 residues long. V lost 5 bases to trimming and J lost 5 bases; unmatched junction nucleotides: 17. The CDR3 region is CASSQTSGRLRPFDEQYF. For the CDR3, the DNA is TGTGCCAGCAGTCAAACTAGCGGGAGATTGAGGCCCTTCGACGAGCAGTACTTC.

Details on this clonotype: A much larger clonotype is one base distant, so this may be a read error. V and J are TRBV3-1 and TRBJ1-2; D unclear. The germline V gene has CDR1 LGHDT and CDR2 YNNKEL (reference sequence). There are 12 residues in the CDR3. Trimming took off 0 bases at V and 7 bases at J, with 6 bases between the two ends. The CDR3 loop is CASSQDSGGYTF. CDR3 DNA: TGTGCCAGCAGCCAAGATTCTGGTGGCTACACCTTC. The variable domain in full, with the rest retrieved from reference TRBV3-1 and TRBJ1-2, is DTAVSQTPKYLVTQMGNDKSIKCEQNLGHDTMYWYKQDSKKFLKIMFSYNNKELIINETVPNRFSPKSPDKAHLNLHINSLELGDSAVYFCASSQDSGGYTFGSGTRLTVV.

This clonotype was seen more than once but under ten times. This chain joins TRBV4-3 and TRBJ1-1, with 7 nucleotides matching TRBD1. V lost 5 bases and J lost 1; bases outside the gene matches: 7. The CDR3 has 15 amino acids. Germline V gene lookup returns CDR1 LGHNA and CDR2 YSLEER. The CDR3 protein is CASSKEGGPNTEAFF. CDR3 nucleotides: TGCGCCAGCAGCAAGGAAGGGGGCCCGAACACTGAAGCTTTCTTT.

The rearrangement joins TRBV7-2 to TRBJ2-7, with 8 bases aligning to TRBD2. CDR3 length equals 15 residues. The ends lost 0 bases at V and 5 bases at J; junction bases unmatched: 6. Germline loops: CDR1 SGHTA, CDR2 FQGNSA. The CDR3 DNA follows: TGTGCCAGCAGCTTAGCGGTGCGGGAGGCCCACGAGCAGTACTTC. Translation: CASSLAVREAHEQYF. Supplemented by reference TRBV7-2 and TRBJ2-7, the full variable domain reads GAGVSQSPSNKVTEKGKDVELRCDPISGHTALYWYRQSLGQGLEFLIYFQGNSAPDKSGLPSDRFSAERTGGSVSTLTIQRTQQEDSAVYLCASSLAVREAHEQYFGPGTRLTVT.

Here the CDR3 DNA reads TGCAGCGTTGTTTTGCTAAAGCCGAACACTGAAGCTTTCTTT. The encoded protein is CSVVLLKPNTEAFF. The rearrangement joins TRBV29-1 to TRBJ1-1; D ambiguous. The V gene's germline CDR1 is SQVTM and CDR2 ANQGSEA. The ends were cut back, 4 bases at V and 1 base at J, with 13 bases in the middle. This CDR3 is 14 amino acids long.